The entry below gives a single T cell receptor (beta chain) sequence along with its context. The data were obtained in a study of blood T cells in healthy people across ages. A second about 6 to 12 cycle PCR used barcoded and J-beta primers. In TCRdb, the 5' RACE reads were re-called with MiXCR into one record per CDR3 protein. The sample holds hundreds of thousands of distinct CDR3 sequences; 55% to 70% are singletons and the top ten take around 20%. Germline V gene sequence: CDR1 MNHEY, CDR2 SMNVEV (reference sequence). Trimming pared 6 bases from V and 8 bases from J, leaving 14 bases between. The CDR3 loop spans 13 amino acids.

The chain links TRBV27 to TRBJ2-1; the D is unclear. The sequencing sample was made of blood. The TCR comes from a man in his thirties or forties in good health. CDR3 residues: CASSETLTYEQFF. CDR3 bases: TGTGCCAGCAGCGAGACTCTTACATATGAGCAGTTCTTC.